Sequencing of this TCR beta chain was carried out in a study of blood T cell repertoires in COVID-19. Looking at the study overall: From the United States, Italy and Spain came samples of acute and convalescent COVID-19. Nucleic acid was either cDNA or gDNA, and it came from T cells, B-cell-depleted T cells, or PBMCs.

Original processing methods: Researchers report that nucleated cell counts were estimated from reference gene primer amplification. Measured with immunoSEQ multiplex PCR; TCRdb has only the in-frame clones, and not every one. The V and J calls and the clone size are those of that table, but D and trimming were determined from the DNA. The sample gives 130,000 or so clones, approximately 88% of which show up once; roughly 17% is in the top ten. CDR1 and CDR2 from the germline V gene are KGHSH and LQKENI. The V end was cut by 1 base, the J end by 7 bases, with 13 bases between. This CDR3 is 14 amino acids long.

This rearrangement joins TRBV18 to TRBJ2-5; D is perhaps TRBD2 (5 bases). This sequence was found in an elderly woman with acute or convalescent COVID-19. Sequences were obtained from peripheral blood. CDR3 nucleotide sequence: TGTGCCAGCTCACCACAGTACCTCGAGGGGACCCAGTACTTC. Translation gives CASSPQYLEGTQYF.